This T cell receptor (beta chain) was obtained from a study of PD-1 blockade in classical Hodgkin lymphoma. Points from the study as a whole: With CD4+ cells, TCR diversity rose significantly by C4D1, but not with CD8+ cells. Complete responders matched newly diagnosed patients in baseline diversity. There remain no defined causes for the repertoire differences, which possibly reflect disease activity or prior therapy. Newly diagnosed patients were reported to exhibit reduced baseline TCR diversity relative to healthy donors.

Sample time point: cycle 4 day 1 (C4D1), after 5 to 7 weeks of nivolumab. Every patient had relapsed following autologous stem cell transplantation, and cohorts differed in brentuximab vedotin exposure. The protocol was immunoSEQ multiplex PCR, while the TCRdb copy is restricted to in-frame clones and leaves out a portion. The sample holds some 90,000 clones; more than 80% are singletons and the top ten take approximately 15%. For this clone: The antigen is unknown.

In germline, CDR1 is KGHSH, CDR2 LQKENI. The CDR3 has 14 amino acids. V was cut by 2 bases and J by 4 bases, with 8 bases left in between. The rearrangement joins TRBV18 to TRBJ1-4; D is uncertain. The clonotype comes from a human donor with classical Hodgkin lymphoma. This sample comprised peripheral blood mononuclear cells (PBMCs), obtained before the fourth cycle of nivolumab. The CDR3 sequence: CASSPNGLNEKLFF. DNA for the CDR3: TGTGCCAGCTCACCAAACGGTCTTAATGAAAAACTGTTTTTT.